This is a list of T cell receptor beta chains from one sample in a study of Ad26.COV2.S vaccination and SARS-CoV-2 variants. The method was immunoSEQ multiplex PCR; TCRdb's version includes in-frame clones alone and lacks a portion of them. The sample consists of about 480,000 clones, about 83% of them appearing once. Specimen: peripheral blood, collected in a trial of Ad26.COV2.S vaccine versus placebo. These receptors were collected from a person aged 18-60 years who received the Ad26.COV2.S COVID-19 vaccine or a placebo. Both conserved end residues are part of each CDR3. The D gene is left open where the match is weak. The size entry is marked missing in some rows and otherwise reads once, few, many or a size class.

clone size | J gene | D gene | V gene | CDR3 DNA | CDR3 protein
NA | TRBJ1-5 | NA | TRBV28 | TGTGCCAGCAGTTTAGGTGGACAAGGCTACAATCAGCCCCAGCATTTT | CASSLGGQGYNQPQHF
NA | TRBJ1-6 | NA | TRBV7-8 | TGTGCCAGCAGCTTAGACTGGGGACTCGGTCATTCACCCCTCCACTTT | CASSLDWGLGHSPLHF
NA | TRBJ2-7 | NA | TRBV28 | TGTGCCAGCAGTTTGGGTTCGCAGGTCTACGAGCAGTACTTC | CASSLGSQVYEQYF
NA | TRBJ2-7 | NA | TRBV14 | TGTGCCAGCAGCCAAGGGCCTTTTGGCTACGAGCAGTACTTC | CASSQGPFGYEQYF
NA | TRBJ1-4 | NA | TRBV18 | TGTGCCAGCTCACTCCTAGGGGAAAAACTGTTTTTT | CASSLLGEKLFF
NA | TRBJ2-7 | NA | TRBV7-2 | TGTGCCAGCAGCCCCCGACTAGTAGCCTACGAGCAGTACTTC | CASSPRLVAYEQYF
NA | TRBJ2-6 | NA | TRBV28 | TGTGCCAGCACCAAAAATCCCAGTTCTGGGGCCAACGTCCTGACTTTC | CASTKNPSSGANVLTF
NA | TRBJ1-1 | NA | TRBV7-2 | TGTGCCAGCAGCTTAGGAGGGGTGAACACTGAAGCTTTCTTT | CASSLGGVNTEAFF
NA | TRBJ1-5 | NA | TRBV14 | TGTGCCAGCAGAAGGGGAGGAGGGGAGGGCAATCAGCCCCAGCATTTT | CASRRGGGEGNQPQHF
NA | TRBJ2-1 | TRBD2 | TRBV7-3 | TGTGCCAGCAGCCTGGGAGGGACCCGGGAGGGGGAGCAGTTCTTC | CASSLGGTREGEQFF
few | TRBJ1-1 | NA | TRBV12-3/TRBV12-4 | TGTGCCAGCAGCACACTCGGGGGTATTGGAGCTTTCTTT | CASSTLGGIGAFF
NA | TRBJ2-2 | TRBD1 | TRBV18 | TGTGCCAGCTCACCACCAGACAGGGGCGGGGAGCTGTTTTTT | CASSPPDRGGELFF
NA | TRBJ2-2 | NA | TRBV4-2 | TGTGCCAGCACCGCACAGGGAACGAACACCGGGGAGCTGTTTTTT | CASTAQGTNTGELFF
NA | TRBJ1-4 | TRBD1 | TRBV10-1 | TGCGCCAGCAGTGAGTCGAAGGGGGCGCATCTGAATTCTGGTATTAAAACTAATGAAAAACTGTTTTTT | CASSESKGAHLNSGIKTNEKLFF
few | TRBJ2-2 | NA | TRBV29-1 | TGCAGCGTTGAAGGACAGGAGGACACCGGGGAGCTGTTTTTT | CSVEGQEDTGELFF
NA | TRBJ2-1 | TRBD1 | TRBV5-1 | TGCGCCAGCAGCGGACCGGACAGGAGCTCCTACAATGAGCAGTTCTTC | CASSGPDRSSYNEQFF
NA | TRBJ2-1 | NA | TRBV3-1/TRBV3-2 | TGTGCCAGCAGCCAAACAGTAGTTGTTAGTGAGCAGTTCTTC | CASSQTVVVSEQFF
NA | TRBJ1-2 | NA | TRBV7-2 | TGTGCCAGCAGCTTAAGGGCGGCGAACTATGGCTACACCTTC | CASSLRAANYGYTF
NA | TRBJ2-1 | TRBD1 | TRBV5-1 | TGCGCCAGCGTTGATCGGACAGGGGTTGATGTTGAGCAGTTCTTC | CASVDRTGVDVEQFF
NA | TRBJ1-6 | NA | TRBV30 | TGTGCCTGGGCCCTACAGGGACGTTCCTATAATTCACCCCTCCACTTT | CAWALQGRSYNSPLHF
NA | TRBJ2-1 | NA | TRBV27 | TGTGCCAGCAGTCCCTCCGGGTGGCGCTCCTACAATGAGCAGTTCTTC | CASSPSGWRSYNEQFF
NA | TRBJ2-7 | NA | TRBV7-9 | TGTGCCAGCAGCCCTCCCCCGTGGACGGACTCTTACGAGCAGTACTTC | CASSPPPWTDSYEQYF
NA | TRBJ1-3 | NA | TRBV12-2 | TGTGCAAGTCGCTTAGTGGGGACCATCTCTGGAAACACCATATATTTT | CASRLVGTISGNTIYF
NA | TRBJ2-3 | NA | TRBV28 | TGTGCCAGCAGTTTAGGGAGTACAGATACGCAGTATTTT | CASSLGSTDTQYF
NA | TRBJ2-7 | NA | TRBV28 | TGTGCCAGCAGTTTAGTAGGGTTTTCGGCCTACGAGCAGTACTTC | CASSLVGFSAYEQYF
once | TRBJ1-6 | TRBD1 | TRBV4-2 | TGTGCCAGCAGCCAAACCCCTACAGGGGCGGCGTTACATTCACCCCTCCACTTT | CASSQTPTGAALHSPLHF
NA | TRBJ2-5 | NA | TRBV29-1 | TGCAGCGTTGGGGGCGGGGAGACCCAGTACTTC | CSVGGGETQYF
NA | TRBJ2-7 | TRBD1 | TRBV6-2/TRBV6-3 | TGTGCCAGCAGTTACTGGGGACAGGGCCCCTACGAGCAGTACTTC | CASSYWGQGPYEQYF